The next 17 T cell receptor beta chains were all read from a single sample in a study of T cell changes during pregnancy in multiple sclerosis (dated by TCRdb to about 2019). To prepare the library, the immunoSEQ multiplex PCR assay was applied. Here the immuneACCESS table is served through TCRdb, limited to in-frame sequences with V and J called. Missing clones are a known gap in these copies; in checked studies unresolved V genes cover under half, and the rest lacks a known reason. The sample has around 36,000 clones on record, about 91% of them singletons. The ten top clones hold about 7.8% of the sample. The sequencing here drew on CD8+ T cells from peripheral blood mononuclear cells, taken before pregnancy. These receptors came from a female donor with multiple sclerosis, enrolled in a pregnancy study.

The gene calls are TRBV7-9 and TRBJ1-2; 7 positions agree with TRBD1. The ends lost 6 bases at V and 3 bases at J; junction bases unmatched: 7. Germline V lookup: CDR1 SEHNR, CDR2 FQNEAQ (reference sequence). This CDR3 comprises 14 residues. Written as DNA, the CDR3 is TGTGCCAGCAGGACCATGACAGGGCACTATGGCTACACCTTC. Translated: CASRTMTGHYGYTF.

This clone came up once. The J gene is TRBJ2-7, the V gene TRBV19; D is uncertain. This CDR3 has 12 residues. Germline V gene data show CDR1 as LNHDA and CDR2 as SQIVND (reference sequence). V was pared by 3 bases and J by 3 bases, with 6 bases between. The CDR3 protein is CASSISGYEQYF. DNA for the CDR3: TGTGCCAGTAGTATTTCCGGCTACGAGCAGTACTTC.

This chain links TRBV5-8 with TRBJ2-3; TRBD2 matches 8 bases. V lost 6 bases, J lost 0 bases, and 12 bases stayed unmatched. The CDR3 has 17 residues. CDR1 and CDR2 (germline): SGHTS, YDEGEE. The CDR3: CASIPLAERVSTDTQYF. The CDR3, as DNA: TGTGCCAGCATCCCACTAGCGGAGCGGGTTAGCACAGATACGCAGTATTTT.

This clone was detected once. The chain is built from TRBV5-5 and TRBJ2-7; 9 nucleotides agree with TRBD2. The ends lost 4 bases at V and 0 bases at J; junction bases unmatched: 8. Germline loops: CDR1 SGHKS, CDR2 YYEKEE (reference sequence). The CDR3 runs to 16 residues. CDR3 DNA sequence: TGTGCCAGCAGCGTCCGACTAGCGGTAAGCTCCTACGAGCAGTACTTC. Its translation is CASSVRLAVSSYEQYF.

This sequence joins TRBV9 and TRBJ2-5; no firm D call. The V gene's germline CDR1 is SGDLS and CDR2 YYNGEE. The CDR3 is made up of 13 amino acids. The V gene lost 0 bases and the J gene lost 5 bases, with 8 bases spanning the gap. In nucleotides, the CDR3 is TGTGCCAGCAGCGTAGTAGCCGGGGAGACCCAGTACTTC. Residues: CASSVVAGETQYF. Combining the CDR3 with reference TRBV9 and TRBJ2-5 gives the whole variable domain DSGVTQTPKHLITATGQRVTLRCSPRSGDLSVYWYQQSLDQGLQFLIQYYNGEERAKGNILERFSAQQFPDLHSELNLSSLELGDSALYFCASSVVAGETQYFGPGTRLLVL.

The chain recombines TRBV4-2 with TRBJ2-1, with TRBD2 matching 11 bases. The J segment lost 8 bases and the V segment lost 5 bases, leaving 11 bases of the junction unmatched. CDR3 length: 16 residues. Germline CDR1 LGHNA, CDR2 YNFKEQ. CDR3 DNA: TGTGCCAGCAGCGGACCACTAGCGGGAGACGTCTATGAGCAGTTCTTC. This codes for CASSGPLAGDVYEQFF.

The chain employs TRBV9 and TRBJ2-1; D is possibly TRBD2 (6 bases). V gave up 1 base and J gave up 0 bases, with 8 bases separating them. Germline V lookup: CDR1 SGDLS, CDR2 YYNGEE. CDR3 length: 15 amino acids. CDR3 residues: CASSVRGTSYNEQFF. The CDR3 DNA sequence: TGTGCCAGCAGCGTACGCGGGACCTCCTACAATGAGCAGTTCTTC.

About this clone: The junction shows a germline mismatch at one end, possibly a read error. The gene calls are TRBV27 and TRBJ2-1; D perhaps matches TRBD1 (6 bases). The CDR3 has 12 amino acids. The germline gives CDR1 MNHEY, CDR2 SMNVEV (reference sequence). The CDR3 region has the DNA TGTGCCAGTGGACAGCCCTACTATGAGCAGTTCTTC. The encoded protein is CASGQPYYEQFF.

The chain joins TRBV29-1 to TRBJ2-7; 11 bases line up with TRBD2. The germline CDR1 and CDR2 sequences are SQVTM and ANQGSEA. This CDR3 region has 15 residues. V shed 0 bases, J shed 3 bases, and the junction held 4 bases outside the gene matches. CDR3 amino acids: CSVEETTSGDYEQYF. The CDR3 DNA is TGCAGCGTTGAAGAGACGACTAGCGGGGACTACGAGCAGTACTTC.

The gene calls are TRBV9 and TRBJ1-1, with a tentative D call TRBD1 (5 bases). Trimming took off 3 bases at V and 0 bases at J, with 12 bases between the two ends. This CDR3 contains 15 residues. Per the germline V gene, CDR1 is SGDLS and CDR2 is YYNGEE. In DNA, the CDR3 is TGTGCCAGCAGCGAGGACACCTTTCTGAACACTGAAGCTTTCTTT. Translated, it gives CASSEDTFLNTEAFF.

This clone appeared a single time. The V and J genes are TRBV7-9 and TRBJ2-7; tentatively, D is TRBD1 (6 bases). CDR1 and CDR2 (germline): SEHNR, FQNEAQ (reference sequence). The CDR3 has 17 amino acids. V was pared by 2 bases and J by 6 bases, with 23 bases between. The CDR3 region is CASSLFSGGPQGVEQYF. DNA of the CDR3: TGTGCCAGCAGCTTATTTTCTGGAGGACCACAGGGAGTCGAGCAGTACTTC.

The gene calls are TRBV5-1 and TRBJ1-2, with D maybe TRBD1 (5 bases). This CDR3 region has 15 residues. Between the trimmed V and J ends, which lost 2 bases and 0 bases, there was a span of 11 bases. The V gene's germline CDR1 is SGHRS and CDR2 YFSETQ. The CDR3 nucleotides are TGCGCCAGCAGCTTACTCAGGGATTCTAACTATGGCTACACCTTC. This sequence encodes CASSLLRDSNYGYTF.

The chain links TRBV4-1 to TRBJ1-1; perhaps TRBD1 as D (5 bases). Germline V lookup: CDR1 MGHRA, CDR2 YSYEKL. Between the trimmed V and J ends, which lost 3 bases and 5 bases, there was a span of 13 bases. This CDR3 is 14 amino acids long. The CDR3 DNA reads TGCGCCAGCAGCCAGGGGCCGCTTTCTACTGAAGCTTTCTTT. Translated, it gives CASSQGPLSTEAFF.

The rearrangement links TRBV29-1 to TRBJ2-7, with 7 bases aligning to TRBD2. V shed 4 bases and J 4 bases; nucleotides not matched to a gene: 10. From germline, CDR1 is SQVTM and CDR2 ANQGSEA. The CDR3 is 14 residues long. For the CDR3, the DNA is TGCAGCGTTGCCACCCCTCTGGGAGGGTACGAGCAGTACTTC. It is translated as CSVATPLGGYEQYF.

This chain connects TRBV5-1 to TRBJ2-3; 13 positions match TRBD2. The germline CDR1 and CDR2 sequences are SGHRS and YFSETQ. Trimming removed 6 bases from V and 0 bases from J; junction bases left unmatched: 13. The CDR3 contains 19 residues. The CDR3 DNA follows: TGCGCCAGCACCCGCGACGGGACTAGCGGGGATCTTAGCACAGATACGCAGTATTTT. Translated: CASTRDGTSGDLSTDTQYF.

The chain is built from TRBV2 and TRBJ2-5; the D gene is possibly TRBD2 (5 bases). The length of the CDR3 is 16 residues. The V end was cut by 3 bases, the J end by 5 bases, with 19 bases between. Germline CDR1 reads SNHLY; CDR2 reads FYNNEI. The CDR3 DNA follows: TGTGCCAGCAGTGAGGAGAGGCGGGTAGTAGTGGAGACCCAGTACTTC. Encoded protein: CASSEERRVVVETQYF. Full variable domain (outside the CDR3, taken from reference TRBV2 and TRBJ2-5): EPEVTQTPSHQVTQMGQEVILRCVPISNHLYFYWYRQILGQKVEFLVSFYNNEISEKSEIFDDQFSVERPDGSNFTLKIRSTKLEDSAMYFCASSEERRVVVETQYFGPGTRLLVL.

This clone was seen just once. The chain links TRBV5-1 to TRBJ2-5; 9 nucleotides align to TRBD1. V gave up 4 bases and J gave up 3 bases; unmatched junction bases: 4. The CDR3 loop spans 14 amino acids. Per germline, CDR1 SGHRS and CDR2 YFSETQ. CDR3 sequence reads: CASSPGTGKETQYF. CDR3 nucleotides: TGCGCCAGCAGCCCCGGGACAGGGAAAGAGACCCAGTACTTC.